The 4 T cell receptor beta chains below come from one sample, sequenced in a study of T cells in tumors after PD-1 blockade. Libraries were prepared by immunoSEQ multiplex PCR; TCRdb keeps only in-frame clonotypes and omits some of them. Here the sample spans tens of thousands of clones, about four fifths being singletons. The sequencing used PBMCs, collected before anti-PD-1 treatment. The source is a human donor with basal cell carcinoma.

The genes are TRBV28 and TRBJ1-5; maybe TRBD1 (6 bases). The CDR3 is made up of 14 amino acids. Trimming cost V 7 bases and J 5 bases, with 15 bases left between them. The germline V gene has CDR1 MDHEN and CDR2 SYDVKM. CDR3 DNA: TGTGCCAGCACCGTAACGACAGGTTATCAGCCCCAGCATTTT. It specifies CASTVTTGYQPQHF.

Only one count was recorded for this clone. The chain combines TRBV6-5 with TRBJ2-7; 7 bases match TRBD1. The CDR3 extends over 13 amino acids. Germline loops: CDR1 MNHEY, CDR2 SVGAGI. CDR3 sequence: CASSAGGGYEQYF. CDR3 DNA: TGTGCGAGCTCGGCAGGGGGTGGTTACGAGCAGTACTTC.

CDR3 DNA: TGTGCCAGCAGTGACAGGGGAGGGGGGACCTACGAGCAGTACTTC. This encodes CASSDRGGGTYEQYF. The chain joins TRBV6-1 to TRBJ2-7; tentatively, D is TRBD2 (7 bases). This CDR3 has 15 amino acids. V was pared by 3 bases and J by 2 bases, with 14 bases between. Germline V gene lookup returns CDR1 MNHNS and CDR2 SASEGT.

This clone was counted only a few times. The rearrangement uses TRBV5-4 and TRBJ2-7; maybe TRBD2 (5 bases). V shed 0 bases and J shed 6 bases, with 7 bases lying between them. CDR1 and CDR2 (germline): SGHNT, YYREEE (reference sequence). This CDR3 contains 12 residues. The CDR3 reads CASSLGTVEQYF. CDR3 coding DNA: TGTGCCAGCAGCTTGGGGACTGTCGAGCAGTACTTC.